A single sample gave rise to the 32 T cell receptor beta chains below, sequenced in a study of long-term antiretroviral therapy in people with HIV. The libraries were made with immunoSEQ v3.0 at survey level. Profiled with immunoSEQ multiplex PCR; TCRdb holds only in-frame clones, not every one. The sample lists 20,000 to 25,000 clones, approximately 80% seen once, with 8.5% to 10% in the top ten. The sample consisted of unsorted PBMCs, taken 1.2 years after starting antiretroviral therapy. These receptors were taken from a woman aged 40 to 50 with HIV.

The V call is TRBV7-2, the J call TRBJ1-2, with D possibly TRBD1 on 5 matching bases. The CDR3 covers 15 residues. Per the germline V gene, CDR1 is SGHTA and CDR2 is FQGNSA. V was cut by 5 bases and J by 4 bases, with 17 bases left in between. CDR3 loop: CASSPGEQLTYGYTF. The CDR3, as DNA: TGTGCCAGCAGCCCGGGGGAACAGCTAACCTATGGCTACACCTTC.

The gene calls are TRBV6-5 and TRBJ2-7; 10 bases are a match to TRBD1. The trim removed 2 bases at V and 0 bases at J, leaving 1 base unmatched. The CDR3 totals 15 residues. The germline V gene encodes CDR1 MNHEY and CDR2 SVGAGI. CDR3 sequence (DNA): TGTGCCAGCAGTTACCGGGACAGGGGCTCCTACGAGCAGTACTTC. The encoded protein is CASSYRDRGSYEQYF.

The V gene is TRBV7-3, the J gene TRBJ2-1, with 10 bases that match TRBD1. CDR1 SGHTA and CDR2 FQGTGA come from the germline V gene. This CDR3 region has 12 residues. With 5 bases clipped from V and 12 bases from J, the junction kept 4 bases outside the gene matches. CDR3 nucleotide sequence: TGTGCCAGCAGCCCCGGGACAGGGGTGCAGTTCTTC. Protein: CASSPGTGVQFF. Filled out from reference TRBV7-3 and TRBJ2-1, the complete variable domain reads GAGVSQTPSNKVTEKGKYVELRCDPISGHTALYWYRQSLGQGPEFLIYFQGTGAADDSGLPNDRFFAVRPEGSVSTLKIQRTERGDSAVYLCASSPGTGVQFFGPGTRLTVL.

Here the CDR3 DNA reads TGTGCCAGCAGCCGCGGGGGGTTTTACGAGCAGTACTTC. This translates into CASSRGGFYEQYF. This sequence joins TRBV5-6 and TRBJ2-7; 8 bases are a match to TRBD2. V lost 4 bases, J lost 4 bases, and 4 bases stayed unmatched. The CDR3 runs to 13 residues. Germline V gene sequence: CDR1 SGHDT, CDR2 YYEEEE. The variable domain in full, completed from reference TRBV5-6 and TRBJ2-7, reads DAGVTQSPTHLIKTRGQQVTLRCSPKSGHDTVSWYQQALGQGPQFIFQYYEEEERQRGNFPDRFSGHQFPNYSSELNVNALLLGDSALYLCASSRGGFYEQYFGPGTRLTVT.

This chain links TRBV9 with TRBJ2-1; D is uncertain. V was pared by 4 bases and J by 0 bases, with 11 bases between. Germline CDR1 is SGDLS and CDR2 is YYNGEE. This CDR3 is 15 amino acids long. CDR3 coding DNA: TGTGCCAGCAGCCCAAGGGTTGGCTCCTACAATGAGCAGTTCTTC. Protein: CASSPRVGSYNEQFF.

V usage is TRBV4-1 and J usage is TRBJ1-2; D not certain. Germline lookup yields CDR1 MGHRA and CDR2 YSYEKL. The length of the CDR3 is 13 residues. Trimming stripped 0 bases from V and 6 bases from J, with 8 bases between. CDR3 nucleotides: TGCGCCAGCAGCCAAGAGGGGAGCCATGGCTACACCTTC. Residues: CASSQEGSHGYTF.

V and J are TRBV4-2 and TRBJ2-7; D not resolved. The CDR3 contains 13 residues. The germline gives CDR1 LGHNA, CDR2 YNFKEQ. V shed 0 bases and J shed 3 bases, with 6 bases lying between them. In nucleotides, the CDR3 is TGTGCCAGCAGCCAAGATTGGAACTACGAGCAGTACTTC. Protein product: CASSQDWNYEQYF.

This clone was seen more than once but under ten times. This chain uses TRBV27 with TRBJ1-2; D uncertain. The germline gives CDR1 MNHEY, CDR2 SMNVEV (reference sequence). The CDR3 extends over 11 amino acids. V dropped 6 bases and J dropped 6 bases, with 8 bases sitting between them. The CDR3 protein is CASSSSHGYTF. CDR3 nucleotides: TGTGCCAGCAGCTCCTCTCATGGCTACACCTTC.

The chain combines TRBV28 with TRBJ2-7; 7 bases align to TRBD1. Unmatched junction bases numbered 7, after V lost 5 bases and J lost 3 bases. This CDR3 region has 14 residues. Germline V lookup: CDR1 MDHEN, CDR2 SYDVKM. In nucleotides, the CDR3 is TGTGCCAGCAGTCAAAGAACAGGGGTCTACGAGCAGTACTTC. Translation gives CASSQRTGVYEQYF.

This clone was found a few times. The gene calls are TRBV4-3 and TRBJ2-7; maybe TRBD1 (6 bases). This CDR3 is built from 13 residues. CDR1 is LGHNA, CDR2 YSLEER, per germline. V dropped 4 bases and J dropped 13 bases, with 20 bases sitting between them. In DNA, the CDR3 is TGCGCCAGCAGCCCTTCAAGAGGGGACAATGAATACTTC. It specifies CASSPSRGDNEYF.

The chain joins TRBV19 to TRBJ1-4; weak D call: TRBD1 (5 bases). This CDR3 is built from 13 residues. V was trimmed by 4 bases and J by 4 bases, leaving 7 bases between them. Germline V lookup: CDR1 LNHDA, CDR2 SQIVND (reference sequence). In DNA form, the CDR3 reads TGTGCCAGTAGTACCGACAGTAATGAAAAACTGTTTTTT. Translated, it gives CASSTDSNEKLFF.

The chain is built from TRBV4-1 and TRBJ2-3; D might be TRBD2 (6 bases). V gave up 1 base and J gave up 4 bases, with 21 bases separating them. The CDR3 runs 18 residues. Looked up from germline, CDR1 is MGHRA and CDR2 is YSYEKL. CDR3 residues: CASSQGRASSTVADTQYF. DNA for the CDR3: TGCGCCAGCAGCCAAGGGAGGGCCTCTTCTACCGTGGCAGATACGCAGTATTTT.

This sequence joins TRBV6-5 and TRBJ1-5, with D uncertain. CDR1 is MNHEY and CDR2 is SVGAGI in the germline V gene. V was shortened by 2 bases and J by 6 bases, with 8 bases between the two germline ends. The CDR3 loop spans 13 amino acids. The CDR3 DNA reads as TGTGCCAGCAGTTACGGCGGAGGTCAGCCCCAGCATTTT. Residues: CASSYGGGQPQHF.

The chain employs TRBV11-2 and TRBJ2-7; TRBD2 matches 7 bases. This CDR3 contains 18 residues. The J segment lost 6 bases and the V segment lost 0 bases, leaving 17 bases of the junction unmatched. Germline V gene sequence: CDR1 SGHAT, CDR2 FQNNGV. The CDR3 sequence: CASSLDSILAGVEAEQYF. The CDR3 region has the DNA TGTGCCAGCAGCTTAGATTCGATCTTGGCGGGAGTGGAGGCCGAGCAGTACTTC. Looking up the rest from reference TRBV11-2 and TRBJ2-7 gives the full variable domain: EAGVAQSPRYKIIEKRQSVAFWCNPISGHATLYWYQQILGQGPKLLIQFQNNGVVDDSQLPKDRFSAERLKGVDSTLKIQPAKLEDSAVYLCASSLDSILAGVEAEQYFGPGTRLTVT.

The rearrangement links TRBV19 to TRBJ2-3, with a weak D call TRBD2 (6 bases). The CDR3 extends over 14 amino acids. V was pared by 5 bases and J by 5 bases, with 14 bases between. Germline CDR1 and CDR2: LNHDA and SQIVND (reference sequence). CDR3 DNA: TGTGCCAGTAGTTCCTCCTTCGGGGGAGATACGCAGTATTTT. It specifies CASSSSFGGDTQYF. Drawing the rest from reference TRBV19 and TRBJ2-3, the complete variable domain is DGGITQSPKYLFRKEGQNVTLSCEQNLNHDAMYWYRQDPGQGLRLIYYSQIVNDFQKGDIAEGYSVSREKKESFPLTVTSAQKNPTAFYLCASSSSFGGDTQYFGPGTRLTVL.

By frequency in the sample, this clone is medium-sized. This chain links TRBV7-6 with TRBJ2-7, with D maybe TRBD1 (7 bases). CDR1 is SGHVS and CDR2 is FNYEAQ in the germline V gene. The V end lost 7 bases, the J end lost 2 bases, and 15 bases lay between the germline ends. The CDR3 totals 14 residues. CDR3 sequence (DNA): TGTGCCAGCACCTCTGCGGGACAGCCCTACGAGCAGTACTTC. This encodes CASTSAGQPYEQYF. Variable domain in full (rest from reference TRBV7-6 and TRBJ2-7): GAGVSQSPRYKVTKRGQDVALRCDPISGHVSLYWYRQALGQGPEFLTYFNYEAQQDKSGLPNDRFSAERPEGSISTLTIQRTEQRDSAMYRCASTSAGQPYEQYFGPGTRLTVT.

The chain employs TRBV5-4 and TRBJ2-2; TRBD2 agrees at 9 bases. CDR1 and CDR2 (germline): SGHNT, YYREEE (reference sequence). The CDR3 sequence is 15 residues long. V was pared by 4 bases and J by 5 bases, with 6 bases of the junction left unmatched. CDR3 bases: TGTGCCAGCAGCCGACTCAGCGGGAGGACCGGGGAGCTGTTTTTT. It specifies CASSRLSGRTGELFF.

J is TRBJ1-2 and V is TRBV6-5, with D possibly matching TRBD1 (6 bases). The CDR3 is 12 amino acids. The germline V and J ends were trimmed by 5 bases and 8 bases, with 12 bases remaining between them. Germline CDR1 MNHEY, CDR2 SVGAGI. The CDR3, as DNA: TGTGCCAGCAGTAAACAGGGTTCAGGCTACACCTTC. This codes for CASSKQGSGYTF.

V and J are TRBV13 and TRBJ2-1; D gene ambiguous. V was pared by 5 bases and J by 9 bases, with 11 bases between. CDR3 length: 12 residues. Germline loops: CDR1 PRHDT, CDR2 FYEKMQ (reference sequence). DNA of the CDR3: TGTGCCAGCAGCCCCTACGGTGGTGAGCAGTTCTTC. Its translation: CASSPYGGEQFF.

The chain recombines TRBV5-8 with TRBJ2-4, with 8 bases lining up with TRBD2. V was clipped by 4 bases and J by 4 bases; unmatched bases: 13. CDR1 is SGHTS, CDR2 YDEGEE, per germline. The CDR3 has 17 amino acids. Written as DNA, the CDR3 is TGTGCCAGCAGCCCCCGCGGAGCGGGGGCACTGAAAAACATTCAGTACTTC. Translation: CASSPRGAGALKNIQYF.

V and J are TRBV6-6 and TRBJ2-7, with D hard to call. From germline, CDR1 is MNHNY and CDR2 SVGAGI (reference sequence). This CDR3 spans 13 amino acids. The ends were cut back, 0 bases at V and 3 bases at J, with 6 bases in the middle. In nucleotides, the CDR3 is TGTGCCAGCAGTTACTCAGGAAGCTACGAGCAGTACTTC. This gives the protein CASSYSGSYEQYF.

The rearrangement links TRBV28 to TRBJ1-5; D gene unclear. The V gene lost 1 base and the J gene lost 7 bases, with 5 bases spanning the gap. This CDR3 has 12 amino acids. Germline lookup yields CDR1 MDHEN and CDR2 SYDVKM. The DNA for the CDR3 is TGTGCCAGCAGTTTATCGACCCAGCCCCAGCATTTT. Its protein product is CASSLSTQPQHF. Full variable domain (missing parts from reference TRBV28 and TRBJ1-5): DVKVTQSSRYLVKRTGEKVFLECVQDMDHENMFWYRQDPGLGLRLIYFSYDVKMKEKGDIPEGYSVSREKKERFSLILESASTNQTSMYLCASSLSTQPQHFGDGTRLSIL.

The chain joins TRBV11-2 to TRBJ2-7, with D possibly TRBD1 on 5 matching bases. CDR1 is SGHAT and CDR2 is FQNNGV in the germline V gene. Trimming shortened V by 0 bases and J by 2 bases, and 8 bases separated the two germline ends. The CDR3 is 14 amino acids. CDR3 sequence (DNA): TGTGCCAGCAGCTTAGATACAGGAACCTACGAGCAGTACTTC. It encodes CASSLDTGTYEQYF.

The V and J genes are TRBV5-1 and TRBJ2-5; 9 bases map to TRBD1. The V segment lost 0 bases and the J segment 3 bases; nucleotides outside the gene matches: 3. Germline V gives CDR1 SGHRS, CDR2 YFSETQ. CDR3 length equals 15 residues. The CDR3 sequence: CASSLEGDREETQYF. The CDR3 coding sequence is TGCGCCAGCAGCTTGGAAGGGGACAGGGAAGAGACCCAGTACTTC. Looking up the rest from reference TRBV5-1 and TRBJ2-5 gives the full variable domain: KAGVTQTPRYLIKTRGQQVTLSCSPISGHRSVSWYQQTPGQGLQFLFEYFSETQRNKGNFPGRFSGRQFSNSRSEMNVSTLELGDSALYLCASSLEGDREETQYFGPGTRLLVL.

The J gene is TRBJ2-2, the V gene TRBV15, with 10 bases lining up with TRBD2. Germline lookup yields CDR1 LNHNV and CDR2 YYDKDF (reference sequence). After removal of 3 bases from V and 7 bases from J, the junction contained 5 bases not matched to a gene. This CDR3 spans 15 amino acids. The CDR3 protein is CATSRAGTSVGELFF. In DNA form, the CDR3 reads TGTGCCACCAGCAGGGCCGGGACTAGCGTCGGGGAGCTGTTTTTT.

The chain is built from TRBV6-1 and TRBJ2-5, with D possibly TRBD2 on 5 matching bases. The CDR3 length is 11 residues. From germline, CDR1 is MNHNS and CDR2 SASEGT. Trimming removed 6 bases at V and 4 bases at J, with 6 bases between. CDR3 coding DNA: TGTGCCAGCAGAGGGAGAGAGACCCAGTACTTC. Protein sequence: CASRGRETQYF.

The chain carries TRBV30 and TRBJ2-5; the D gene is possibly TRBD2 (5 bases). The CDR3 length is 13 residues. Trimming removed 5 bases from V and 1 base from J, with 11 bases in between. Per the germline V gene, CDR1 is GTSNPN and CDR2 is SVGIG (reference sequence). CDR3 protein: CAWGGEGQETQYF. The CDR3 nucleotides are TGTGCCTGGGGAGGAGAGGGCCAAGAGACCCAGTACTTC.

This clone appeared once. The genes are TRBV15 and TRBJ2-5, with D uncertain. Germline V CDR1 and CDR2: LNHNV, YYDKDF (reference sequence). V shed 5 bases and J shed 4 bases, with 11 bases lying between them. CDR3 length: 13 amino acids. CDR3 DNA sequence: TGTGCCACCAGCCACAGCGTTCCAGAGACCCAGTACTTC. This encodes CATSHSVPETQYF.

The CDR3 coding sequence is TGTGCCAGCAGCCAAGATGGGGGGGAGGGCTCTAGCACAGATACGCAGTATTTT. As protein: CASSQDGGEGSSTDTQYF. The V call is TRBV4-2, the J call TRBJ2-3; 7 bases align to TRBD2. The CDR3 length is 18 residues. J gave up 0 bases and V 0 bases, and 9 bases lay outside the gene matches. The V gene's germline CDR1 is LGHNA and CDR2 YNFKEQ.

With respect to this clone: At one of its ends the junction is not consistent with the germline gene, which may arise from a read error. CDR3 in amino acids: CASSPIRNGGSPVF. In DNA, the CDR3 is TGTGCCAGCAGCCCAATTCGAAACGGCGGGAGTCCAGTCTTC. This chain uses TRBV7-8 with TRBJ2-1; 7 bases agree with TRBD2. The CDR3 sequence is 14 residues long. Germline CDR1 is SGHVS and CDR2 is FQNEAQ.

The gene calls are TRBV6-1 and TRBJ2-5; D gene uncertain. Trimming removed 1 base from V and 5 bases from J, with 8 bases in between. This CDR3 region has 13 residues. Germline loops: CDR1 MNHNS, CDR2 SASEGT. The CDR3 region has the DNA TGTGCCAGCAGTGAAGGGGATCAGGAGACCCAGTACTTC. Residues: CASSEGDQETQYF.

The chain is built from TRBV29-1 and TRBJ1-2; TRBD1 is a possible D gene (5 bases). Per the germline V gene, CDR1 is SQVTM and CDR2 is ANQGSEA. This CDR3 region has 11 residues. The ends were cut back, 6 bases at V and 5 bases at J, with 10 bases in the middle. The CDR3 DNA follows: TGCAGCGTCGACGACAGTTATGGCTACACCTTC. Its translation: CSVDDSYGYTF.